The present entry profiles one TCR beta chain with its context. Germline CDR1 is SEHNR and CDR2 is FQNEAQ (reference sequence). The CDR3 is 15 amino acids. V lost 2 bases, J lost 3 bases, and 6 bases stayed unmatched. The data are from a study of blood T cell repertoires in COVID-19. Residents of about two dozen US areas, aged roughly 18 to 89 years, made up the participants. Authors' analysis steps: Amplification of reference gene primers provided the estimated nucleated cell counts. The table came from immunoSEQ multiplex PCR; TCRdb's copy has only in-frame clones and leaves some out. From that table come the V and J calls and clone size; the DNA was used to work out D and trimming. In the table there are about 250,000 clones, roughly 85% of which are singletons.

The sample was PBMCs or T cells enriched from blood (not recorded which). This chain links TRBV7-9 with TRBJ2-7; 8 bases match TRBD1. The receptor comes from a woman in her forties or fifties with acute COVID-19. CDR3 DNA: TGTGCCAGCAGCTTATCTGGGACAGGCCGCTACGAGCAGTACTTC. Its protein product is CASSLSGTGRYEQYF.